One and the same sample provided the 9 T cell receptor beta chains below, sequenced in a study of CD8+ T cells in alopecia areata. Sample treatment: oral pan-JAK inhibitor, 5-10 mg twice daily. Extraction and reverse transcription of RNA yielded cDNA as the sequencing template. The method was immunoSEQ multiplex PCR; TCRdb's version includes in-frame clones alone and lacks a portion of them. The data show under 200,000 clones, approximately 57% seen once. Here the sequenced sample was CD4+ T cells sorted from blood, taken at week 24, from a patient treated with tofacitinib. The receptors come from a human donor with alopecia areata.

This clone was observed a few times. The chain is built from TRBV30 and TRBJ1-1; D is unclear. There are 13 residues in the CDR3. The germline gives CDR1 GTSNPN, CDR2 SVGIG (reference sequence). V was shortened by 1 base and J by 1 base, with 7 bases between the two germline ends. In DNA, the CDR3 is TGTGCCTGGAGTGAATACAAGAACACTGAAGCTTTCTTT. Encoded protein: CAWSEYKNTEAFF.

V and J are TRBV5-1 and TRBJ2-5, with TRBD2 matching 12 bases. Germline assignment: CDR1 SGHRS and CDR2 YFSETQ. CDR3 size: 14 residues. With V trimmed by 4 bases and J by 4 bases, 2 bases remained unmatched. CDR3 sequence: CASSMTSGGETQYF. The CDR3 DNA sequence: TGCGCCAGCAGCATGACTAGCGGGGGAGAGACCCAGTACTTC.

V and J are TRBV7-9 and TRBJ1-5; 9 nucleotides agree with TRBD1. CDR3 length: 15 amino acids. Germline lookup yields CDR1 SEHNR and CDR2 FQNEAQ (reference sequence). J lost 7 bases, V lost 5 bases, and 9 bases had no gene match. The CDR3 spells CASSPVGQGVQPQHF. The DNA for the CDR3 is TGTGCCAGCAGCCCGGTGGGACAGGGCGTCCAGCCCCAGCATTTT. The complete variable domain, with remaining parts taken from reference TRBV7-9 and TRBJ1-5, reads DTGVSQNPRHKITKRGQNVTFRCDPISEHNRLYWYRQTLGQGPEFLTYFQNEAQLEKSRLLSDRFSAERPKGSFSTLEIQRTEQGDSAMYLCASSPVGQGVQPQHFGDGTRLSIL.

This clone showed up just a few times. The chain recombines TRBV29-1 with TRBJ1-1; 7 bases match TRBD1. The CDR3 is 12 amino acids. J gave up 4 bases and V 6 bases, and 5 bases lay outside the gene matches. CDR1 and CDR2 from the germline V gene are SQVTM and ANQGSEA. The CDR3 DNA follows: TGCAGCGTCCAACAGGGGACCACTGAAGCTTTCTTT. Translated: CSVQQGTTEAFF.

V usage is TRBV5-1 and J usage is TRBJ1-4; D may be TRBD1 (5 bases). The CDR3 has 17 amino acids. The V end lost 9 bases, the J end lost 8 bases, and 29 bases lay between the germline ends. CDR1 SGHRS and CDR2 YFSETQ come from the germline V gene. CDR3 in amino acids: CAIITGRRDEFREKLFF. The CDR3 nucleotides are TGCGCCATCATAACCGGGAGAAGGGACGAATTTCGGGAAAAACTGTTTTTT. Looking up the rest from reference TRBV5-1 and TRBJ1-4 gives the full variable domain: KAGVTQTPRYLIKTRGQQVTLSCSPISGHRSVSWYQQTPGQGLQFLFEYFSETQRNKGNFPGRFSGRQFSNSRSEMNVSTLELGDSALYLCAIITGRRDEFREKLFFGSGTQLSVL.

V usage is TRBV15 and J usage is TRBJ2-7; possible D gene TRBD2, 5 bases. CDR3 size: 15 residues. V was shortened by 0 bases and J by 2 bases, with 11 bases between the two germline ends. CDR1 is LNHNV and CDR2 is YYDKDF in the germline V gene (reference sequence). CDR3 loop: CATSRDPVGAYEQYF. CDR3 sequence (DNA): TGTGCCACCAGCAGAGATCCCGTCGGGGCCTACGAGCAGTACTTC.

This chain connects TRBV2 to TRBJ2-7; D gene unclear. V lost 2 bases and J 2 bases, leaving 10 bases between the germline ends. Germline lookup yields CDR1 SNHLY and CDR2 FYNNEI. The CDR3 loop spans 14 amino acids. This CDR3 reads CASSERLAAYEQYF. The CDR3 DNA reads TGTGCCAGCAGTGAAAGACTGGCAGCCTACGAGCAGTACTTC.

There are a few counts of this clone. V gene TRBV6-5 combines with J gene TRBJ2-5, with unresolved D. Trimming stripped 2 bases from V and 5 bases from J, with 3 bases between. The CDR3 extends over 11 amino acids. Germline CDR1 reads MNHEY; CDR2 reads SVGAGI. CDR3 coding DNA: TGTGCCAGCAGTTACAAGGAGACCCAGTACTTC. Its protein is CASSYKETQYF.

The chain uses TRBV7-9 and TRBJ2-7, with TRBD2 as a possible D gene (5 bases). This CDR3 is built from 17 residues. The V and J ends lost 0 bases and 5 bases respectively, with 20 bases between them. Germline V gene sequence: CDR1 SEHNR, CDR2 FQNEAQ (reference sequence). CDR3 DNA sequence: TGTGCCAGCAGCTTAGCAGGGATCCTCGGGGTTCCCCACGAGCAGTACTTC. Amino acids: CASSLAGILGVPHEQYF.